This entry lists 20 T cell receptor beta chains sequenced from one sample in a study of blood T cell repertoires in COVID-19 (dated by TCRdb to 2019 to 2021). Receptors were amplified or captured by the immunoSEQ multiplex PCR assay. TCRdb mirrors the immuneACCESS table, restricted to in-frame sequences. Some clones are absent from its copies; in checked studies, under half trace to an unresolved V gene, and the reason for the others is unknown. The sample profile shows about 150,000 clones; about 89% of them were found once. Jointly, the top ten make up around 6.1% of the sample. The sample comprised peripheral blood. The receptors derive from a man at least 80 years old with acute or convalescent COVID-19.

This clone was seen only once. Germline is not matched at one junction end, which may reflect a read error. V gene TRBV3-1 (or the pseudogene TRBV3-2) combines with J gene TRBJ1-2; D possibly corresponds to TRBD1 (5 bases). CDR1 LGHDT and CDR2 YNNKEL come from the germline V gene (reference sequence). There are 16 residues in the CDR3. Written as DNA, the CDR3 is TGTGCCAGCACCCAAGATGGGGGGGAGGGCCCCTATGGCTACACCTTC. Protein: CASTQDGGEGPYGYTF.

V and J are TRBV2 and TRBJ2-5; TRBD1 aligns across 9 bases. The CDR3 has 13 amino acids. Germline lookup yields CDR1 SNHLY and CDR2 FYNNEI. V trimming: 10 bases; J trimming: 5 bases; junction bases outside the gene matches: 8. CDR3 DNA sequence: TGTGCCACTATGGACAGGGGCCGGGAGACCCAGTACTTC. It specifies CATMDRGRETQYF.

A single count supports this clone. The rearrangement joins TRBV7-6 to TRBJ2-1; a possible D gene is TRBD1 (6 bases). V was clipped by 3 bases and J by 6 bases, with 12 bases between them. Germline CDR1 is SGHVS and CDR2 is FNYEAQ. CDR3 length equals 14 residues. The CDR3 loop is CASSFWDIGNEQFF. CDR3 bases: TGTGCCAGCAGCTTTTGGGACATAGGCAATGAGCAGTTCTTC.

In its sample, this clone was seen a few times. The chain couples TRBV7-8 to TRBJ2-1; a possible D gene is TRBD2 (6 bases). The CDR3 is made up of 13 amino acids. CDR1 is SGHVS, CDR2 FQNEAQ, per germline. V was cut by 1 base and J by 10 bases, with 11 bases left in between. CDR3 sequence: CASSLVRELEQFF. The DNA for the CDR3 is TGTGCCAGCAGCTTAGTTCGGGAGTTGGAGCAGTTCTTC.

V usage is TRBV12-2 and J usage is TRBJ1-2; TRBD1 is taken as the D call from the table, unchecked against the DNA. TRBV12-2 is a recognized pseudogene. This CDR3 comprises 14 residues. CDR3 residues: CASRLVRQGFGYTF. CDR3 sequence (DNA): TGTGCAAGTCGCTTAGTCCGACAGGGGTTTGGCTACACCTTC.

The chain joins TRBV3-1 (or the pseudogene TRBV3-2) to TRBJ2-5; 7 bases line up with TRBD1. The V segment lost 2 bases and the J segment 2 bases; nucleotides outside the gene matches: 5. The CDR3 totals 15 residues. CDR1 and CDR2 from the germline V gene are LGHDT and YNNKEL (reference sequence). CDR3 nucleotide sequence: TGTGCCAGCAGCCAATTCGGGACAGCGCAAGAGACCCAGTACTTC. Amino acid sequence: CASSQFGTAQETQYF.

This clone was seen just once. The V call is TRBV5-4, the J call TRBJ2-2, with TRBD2 matching over 13 bases. With V trimmed by 3 bases and J by 5 bases, 1 base remained unmatched. Germline V gene data show CDR1 as SGHNT and CDR2 as YYREEE (reference sequence). The CDR3 contains 15 residues. CDR3 nucleotide sequence: TGTGCCAGCAGCTCGGGACTAGCGGGGACCGGGGAGCTGTTTTTT. Encoded protein: CASSSGLAGTGELFF.

The chain combines TRBV4-1 with TRBJ1-3; TRBD1 matches at 8 bases. V shed 1 base, J shed 7 bases, and the junction held 18 bases outside the gene matches. This CDR3 is built from 19 residues. Germline V gene data show CDR1 as MGHRA and CDR2 as YSYEKL. Written as DNA, the CDR3 is TGCGCCAGCAGCCAAGTGTGGGGCGCAGGGGGCGTATCTTGGAACACCATATATTTT. Its translation: CASSQVWGAGGVSWNTIYF.

This sequence joins TRBV7-6 and TRBJ2-3, with D unresolved. Germline-derived CDR1 and CDR2 are SGHVS and FNYEAQ. The CDR3 has 15 residues. V shed 2 bases and J shed 3 bases, with 12 bases lying between them. The CDR3 sequence: CASSLISFGTDTQYF. The CDR3 coding sequence is TGTGCCAGCAGCTTAATTTCCTTCGGTACAGATACGCAGTATTTT.

A word on this clone: Other DNA sequences from this sample encode an identical CDR3 as well. The V gene is TRBV5-1, the J gene TRBJ2-1, with D maybe TRBD2 (6 bases). The V gene lost 2 bases and the J gene lost 10 bases, with 7 bases spanning the gap. The CDR3 consists of 11 residues. Germline lookup yields CDR1 SGHRS and CDR2 YFSETQ. The CDR3 DNA sequence: TGCGCCAGCAGCTTAGGACTAGAGCAGTTCTTC. It translates to CASSLGLEQFF.

This sequence joins TRBV10-3 and TRBJ2-7; 11 bases are shared with TRBD1. The V and J ends lost 6 bases and 3 bases, in that order; junction bases with no gene match: 7. CDR3 length: 15 residues. Germline V gives CDR1 ENHRY, CDR2 SYGVKD. The CDR3 nucleotides are TGTGCCATCAGCGCCGCGGGACAGGGGGACTACGAGCAGTACTTC. Translation gives CAISAAGQGDYEQYF.

This clone is a singleton in its sample. The chain joins TRBV3-1 (or the pseudogene TRBV3-2) to TRBJ1-1; weak D call: TRBD1 (5 bases). V shed 4 bases and J shed 5 bases, with 11 bases lying between them. Germline V gene data show CDR1 as LGHDT and CDR2 as YNNKEL (reference sequence). CDR3 length equals 13 residues. The CDR3 protein is CASSRDSRTEAFF. DNA of the CDR3: TGTGCCAGCAGCCGGGACTCTCGGACTGAAGCTTTCTTT.

The chain has TRBV5-1 and TRBJ2-5, with D perhaps TRBD2 (7 bases). The CDR3 covers 16 residues. Germline V gene sequence: CDR1 SGHRS, CDR2 YFSETQ. Trimming removed 4 bases from V and 2 bases from J, with 18 bases in between. CDR3 in amino acids: CASSLMGGAVQETQYF. CDR3 coding DNA: TGCGCCAGCAGCCTAATGGGGGGGGCTGTACAAGAGACCCAGTACTTC. Together with reference TRBV5-1 and TRBJ2-5, the CDR3 gives the full variable domain: KAGVTQTPRYLIKTRGQQVTLSCSPISGHRSVSWYQQTPGQGLQFLFEYFSETQRNKGNFPGRFSGRQFSNSRSEMNVSTLELGDSALYLCASSLMGGAVQETQYFGPGTRLLVL.

The chain links TRBV3-1 (or the pseudogene TRBV3-2) to TRBJ1-2; 7 bases match TRBD1. There are 15 residues in the CDR3. With 0 bases clipped from V and 5 bases from J, the junction kept 6 bases outside the gene matches. Looked up from germline, CDR1 is LGHDT and CDR2 is YNNKEL (reference sequence). This CDR3 is CASSQENRGWYGYTF. CDR3 DNA: TGTGCCAGCAGCCAAGAAAACAGGGGATGGTATGGCTACACCTTC.

The chain carries TRBV5-1 and TRBJ2-7; 10 bases line up with TRBD2. Per the germline V gene, CDR1 is SGHRS and CDR2 is YFSETQ. This CDR3 is 15 amino acids long. The ends lost 3 bases at V and 5 bases at J; junction bases unmatched: 8. The CDR3 protein is CASSSLAGARNEQYF. DNA of the CDR3: TGCGCCAGCAGCTCCCTAGCGGGAGCTCGGAACGAGCAGTACTTC.

V is TRBV24-1 and J is TRBJ2-1; TRBD2 matches 11 bases. The germline V gene has CDR1 KGHDR and CDR2 SFDVKD. V gave up 3 bases and J gave up 5 bases; unmatched junction bases: 2. This CDR3 is 15 amino acids long. The CDR3 loop is CATSDGGLADNEQFF. The CDR3 nucleotides are TGTGCCACCAGTGATGGGGGACTAGCGGACAATGAGCAGTTCTTC.

The rearrangement joins TRBV15 to TRBJ1-2; D gene ambiguous. This CDR3 is 13 amino acids long. The V end was cut by 11 bases, the J end by 7 bases, with 20 bases between. In germline, CDR1 is LNHNV, CDR2 YYDKDF (reference sequence). The CDR3 DNA follows: TGTGCCTCCCGTCGTGGGCGCTCCGGTGGCTACACCTTC. Its protein is CASRRGRSGGYTF.

The J gene is TRBJ2-1, the V gene TRBV11-3; maybe TRBD2 (6 bases). Germline-derived CDR1 and CDR2 are SGHNT and YENEEA. The CDR3 has 14 residues. V was shortened by 3 bases and J by 8 bases, with 14 bases between the two germline ends. The CDR3 DNA reads TGTGCCAGCAGCTTTGGGGGGTCGTTAGATGAGCAGTTCTTC. Its protein is CASSFGGSLDEQFF.

This sequence joins TRBV2 and TRBJ2-1; 14 bases agree with TRBD2. The CDR3 is 16 amino acids. The germline V gene encodes CDR1 SNHLY and CDR2 FYNNEI. The V segment lost 2 bases and the J segment 8 bases; nucleotides outside the gene matches: 5. In DNA, the CDR3 is TGTGCCAGCAGTGAAATAGGGACTAGCGGGAGCGATGAGCAGTTCTTC. Residues: CASSEIGTSGSDEQFF.

The genes are TRBV4-1 and TRBJ2-1; D might be TRBD2 (7 bases). Trimming took 1 base from V and 9 from J, leaving 19 bases between them. CDR3 length: 16 residues. CDR1 and CDR2 (germline): MGHRA, YSYEKL. CDR3 region: CASSQVVGGGPSEQFF. DNA of the CDR3: TGCGCCAGCAGCCAAGTGGTGGGAGGGGGGCCTAGTGAGCAGTTCTTC.